The 3 T cell receptor beta chains given below trace back to one sample, sequenced in a study of human T cells and chemical hapten exposure. TCRdb recomputed calls from the RACE reads with MiXCR, one row per CDR3 protein. The sample contains more than 100,000 distinct CDR3 sequences, roughly 13% of which appear only once. Time point: pre-sensitization, week 0. Treatment indicated: therapeutic diphenylcyclopropenone sensitization with weekly scalp DPC. The sequenced sample was whole blood, obtained in connection with sensitization to the hapten diphenylcyclopropenone (DPC). The receptors stem from a woman aged 18 to 35 with alopecia areata. Some clones in this sample may be carry-over from other donors' samples.

The chain joins TRBV6-2 or TRBV6-3 to TRBJ1-1; TRBD1 agrees at 8 bases. The CDR3 consists of 15 residues. The trim removed 2 bases at V and 0 bases at J, leaving 2 bases unmatched. Germline V CDR1 and CDR2: MNHEY, SVGEGT. In DNA, the CDR3 is TGTGCCAGCAGTTACGGGACAGGAGTGAACACTGAAGCTTTCTTT. Translating gives CASSYGTGVNTEAFF.

In this sample, this clonotype turned up many times. The rearrangement joins TRBV20-1 to TRBJ2-7, with TRBD1 matching 7 bases. This CDR3 comprises 14 residues. CDR1 DFQATT and CDR2 SNEGSKA come from the germline V gene (reference sequence). Trimming took 5 bases from V and 0 from J; bases not matched to a gene: 7. CDR3 loop: CSAGMTGSSYEQYF. The DNA of the CDR3 is TGCAGTGCTGGAATGACAGGGAGCTCCTACGAGCAGTACTTC.

This clonotype was seen more than once but under ten times. The chain has TRBV27 and TRBJ2-5; 9 nucleotides match TRBD1. The V and J ends lost 5 bases and 4 bases, in that order; junction bases with no gene match: 8. This CDR3 is 15 amino acids long. CDR1 and CDR2 (germline): MNHEY, SMNVEV (reference sequence). The CDR3: CASSPPGQGRETQYF. The CDR3 DNA reads TGTGCCAGCAGTCCCCCCGGACAGGGGAGAGAGACCCAGTACTTC.